The present T cell receptor beta chain was sequenced within a study of blood T cell repertoires in COVID-19. Clones were sequenced by immunoSEQ multiplex PCR, and TCRdb holds only the in-frame ones, with some missing. There are around 310,000 clones in the sample; nearly 90% occur only once, and 0.95% to 1.3% lies in the top ten. This TCR derives from a woman in her thirties or forties with COVID-19, enrolled during active disease. Sequencing was carried out using peripheral blood.

The DNA for the CDR3 is TGTGCCAGCAGCCAAGACAGCAGGGAGACCCAGTACTTC. It translates to CASSQDSRETQYF. The V call is TRBV3-1 (or the pseudogene TRBV3-2), the J call TRBJ2-5; D call uncertain. The V end lost 0 bases, the J end lost 5 bases, and 7 bases lay between the germline ends. The CDR3 consists of 13 residues. Germline lookup yields CDR1 LGHDT and CDR2 YNNKEL (reference sequence).